This T cell receptor (beta chain) was sequenced during a study of T cell repertoires in ileal Crohn's disease. The overall study: At surgery, about 38% of patients smoked, with median disease duration 7.9 years. Operated complications were stricturing disease (approximately 60%) and penetrating disease (about 39%). Study-level points and caveats: Active smokers at surgery had more clonal expansions than non-smokers. Endoscopic recurrence occurred in every patient whose clonality exceeded 26.8%.

A note on this clone: No antigen is known for it.

Using immunoSEQ multiplex PCR, the repertoire was profiled, and TCRdb retains in-frame clones only, with some absent. The sample shows tens of thousands of clones, around 80% of them seen only once. Material: ileal tissue. This clonotype originated in an adult with Crohn's disease.

The CDR3 nucleotides read TGTGCCAGCAGCGACTCGCCGGGGTCGGATGGCTACACCTTC. Translating gives CASSDSPGSDGYTF. The chain has TRBV16 and TRBJ1-2; D remains unclear. In germline, CDR1 is KGHSY, CDR2 FQNENV. Trimming left V 5 bases short and J 6 bases short, with 16 bases between. The CDR3 runs 14 residues.